This is a list of T cell receptor beta chains from one sample in a study of T cell responses to AZD1222 COVID-19 vaccine. Measured with immunoSEQ multiplex PCR; TCRdb has only the in-frame clones, and not every one. This table holds hundreds of thousands of clones, roughly 91% found once. The material sequenced was peripheral blood, taken on day 0 of MenACWY control vaccination. All receptors derive from an adult in good health. CDR3s include the opening cysteine and the closing phenylalanine or tryptophan. D genes are given only for firm matches. The size of a clone is reported for some rows only, either as once, few or many, or as a class for expanded clones.

j_call d_call v_call clone_size cdr3_aa cdr3_nt
TRBJ1-1 - TRBV6-5 - CASNRLYTEAFF TGTGCCAGCAACCGACTTTACACTGAAGCTTTCTTT
TRBJ2-2 - TRBV6-4 - CASSDSMGTGELFF TGTGCCAGCAGTGACTCGATGGGGACCGGGGAGCTGTTTTTT
TRBJ2-5 - TRBV12-3/TRBV12-4 - CASSLKGRETQYF TGTGCCAGCAGTTTAAAGGGACGGGAGACCCAGTACTTC
TRBJ1-4 TRBD1 TRBV29-1 - CSVEVIGGDEKLFF TGCAGCGTTGAAGTGATAGGGGGCGATGAAAAACTGTTTTTT
TRBJ2-3 TRBD1 TRBV7-9 - CASSLGQPDTQYF TGTGCCAGCAGCCTGGGACAGCCAGATACGCAGTATTTT
TRBJ2-1 TRBD2 TRBV6-4 - CASRPYGGASYNEQFF TGTGCCAGCAGACCGTACGGGGGGGCCTCCTACAATGAGCAGTTCTTC
TRBJ1-1 TRBD1 TRBV5-1 - CASSFLDRYTEAFF TGCGCCAGCAGCTTCCTGGACAGGTACACTGAAGCTTTCTTT
TRBJ1-2 TRBD1 TRBV2 - CASSGQGAYYGYTF TGTGCCAGCAGTGGACAGGGGGCTTACTATGGCTACACCTTC
TRBJ1-2 TRBD1 TRBV10-3 - CAIRGTGGDGYTF TGTGCCATCAGGGGGACAGGGGGAGATGGCTACACCTTC
TRBJ1-2 TRBD1 TRBV2 - CASRGQTNYGYTF TGTGCCAGCCGGGGACAGACCAACTATGGCTACACCTTC
TRBJ1-5 - TRBV4-1 - CASSQAGGSQPQHF TGCGCCAGCAGCCAAGCGGGTGGGTCTCAGCCCCAGCATTTT
TRBJ2-3 - TRBV7-3 - CASSLGVSRVTDTQYF TGTGCCAGCAGCTTAGGTGTTAGCCGAGTGACAGATACGCAGTATTTT
TRBJ2-3 - TRBV5-1 - CASSQQPTSTDTQYF TGCGCCAGCAGCCAACAGCCAACTAGCACAGATACGCAGTATTTT
TRBJ1-5 TRBD1 TRBV24-1 - CATSETGLAQPQHF TGTGCCACCAGTGAGACAGGGCTCGCTCAGCCCCAGCATTTT
TRBJ2-7 - TRBV27 - CASSFSLRYEQYF TGTGCCAGCAGTTTCAGTCTTCGCTACGAGCAGTACTTC
TRBJ1-6 - TRBV18 - CASSSGPPANNSPLHF TGTGCCAGCTCGTCAGGGCCCCCGGCCAATAATTCACCCCTCCACTTT
TRBJ2-5 - TRBV5-6 - CASSQQGYWQETQYF TGTGCCAGCAGCCAACAGGGATATTGGCAAGAGACCCAGTACTTC
TRBJ1-6 TRBD1 TRBV3-1/TRBV3-2 - CASSLTGGKNNSPLHF TGTGCCAGCAGCCTGACAGGGGGCAAGAATAATTCACCCCTCCACTTT
TRBJ1-2 - TRBV7-2 - CASSLGPGGYTF TGTGCCAGCAGCCTCGGACCCGGGGGCTACACCTTC
TRBJ1-1 - TRBV19 - CASSIGGVMAEAFF TGTGCCAGTAGTATAGGGGGAGTGATGGCTGAAGCTTTCTTT
TRBJ2-1 TRBD2 TRBV7-2 - CASSPRQGSGVAGGHEQFF TGTGCCAGCAGCCCGCGACAGGGATCTGGAGTAGCGGGGGGTCATGAGCAGTTCTTC
TRBJ1-5 - TRBV12-3/TRBV12-4 - CASNTGYGQPQHF TGTGCCAGCAACACAGGTTACGGTCAGCCCCAGCATTTT
TRBJ1-2 - TRBV6-2/TRBV6-3 - CASSYSSRTVNYGYTF TGTGCCAGCAGTTACTCGAGCCGGACGGTAAACTATGGCTACACCTTC
TRBJ1-2 TRBD1 TRBV5-1 - CASSFLQGQGDGYTF TGCGCCAGCAGCTTTCTTCAGGGACAGGGTGATGGCTACACCTTC
TRBJ1-1 - TRBV6-5 - CASSYPGQGNTEAFF TGTGCCAGCAGTTACCCGGGGCAGGGGAACACTGAAGCTTTCTTT
TRBJ2-1 - TRBV10-2 - CASSENPLASSPYEQFF TGCGCCAGCAGTGAGAACCCGCTGGCCTCGTCCCCCTATGAGCAGTTCTTC
TRBJ1-1 - TRBV5-1 - CASSADPRGNTEAFF TGCGCCAGCAGCGCGGACCCCAGGGGAAACACTGAAGCTTTCTTT
TRBJ2-1 TRBD2 TRBV6-1 - CASSDISGGTNEQFF TGTGCCAGCAGTGATATTAGCGGGGGCACCAATGAGCAGTTCTTC
TRBJ1-3 - TRBV2 few CASKGNGNTIYF TGTGCCAGCAAGGGGAATGGAAACACCATATATTTT
TRBJ2-1 - TRBV14 few CASSQVRHLSEQFF TGTGCCAGCAGCCAAGTGAGACATCTTTCTGAGCAGTTCTTC
TRBJ2-3 TRBD1 TRBV6-5 - CASSLSRQGRDTQYF TGTGCCAGCAGTCTTTCCCGACAGGGCAGAGATACGCAGTATTTT
TRBJ2-7 - TRBV5-5 - CASSLLANYEQYF TGTGCCAGCAGCTTGCTGGCCAACTACGAGCAGTACTTC
TRBJ1-1 TRBD1 TRBV18 once CASSQTGGVRNTEAFF TGTGCCAGCTCTCAGACAGGGGGCGTACGGAACACTGAAGCTTTCTTT
TRBJ1-2 - TRBV6-1 - CASSEQSNYGYTF TGTGCCAGCAGTGAACAGAGTAACTATGGCTACACCTTC
TRBJ1-1 - TRBV18 - CASSPYRGEAFF TGTGCCAGCTCACCCTACCGGGGAGAAGCTTTCTTT
TRBJ1-1 - TRBV28 - CASSLLQLNTEAFF TGTGCCAGCAGTTTGTTACAGCTGAACACTGAAGCTTTCTTT
TRBJ1-3 - TRBV18 many CASSPLTADGNTIYF TGTGCCAGCTCACCTTTAACAGCAGATGGAAACACCATATATTTT